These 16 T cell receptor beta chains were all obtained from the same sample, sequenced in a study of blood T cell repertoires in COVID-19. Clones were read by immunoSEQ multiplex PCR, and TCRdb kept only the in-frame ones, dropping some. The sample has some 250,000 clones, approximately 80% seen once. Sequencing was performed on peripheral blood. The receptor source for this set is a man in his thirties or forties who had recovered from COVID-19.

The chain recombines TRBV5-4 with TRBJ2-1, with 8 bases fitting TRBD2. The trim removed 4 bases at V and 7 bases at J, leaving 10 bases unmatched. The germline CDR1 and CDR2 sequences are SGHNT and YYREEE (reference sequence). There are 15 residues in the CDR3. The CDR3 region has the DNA TGTGCCAGCAGCCTCTCCGGGGGGGCCGCTAATGAGCAGTTCTTC. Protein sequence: CASSLSGGAANEQFF.

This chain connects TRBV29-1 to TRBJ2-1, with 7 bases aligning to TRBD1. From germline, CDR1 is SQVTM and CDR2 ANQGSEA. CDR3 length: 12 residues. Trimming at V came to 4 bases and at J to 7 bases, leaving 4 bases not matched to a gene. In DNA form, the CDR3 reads TGCAGCGTTGGACAGGGTCGGAATGAGCAGTTCTTC. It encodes CSVGQGRNEQFF.

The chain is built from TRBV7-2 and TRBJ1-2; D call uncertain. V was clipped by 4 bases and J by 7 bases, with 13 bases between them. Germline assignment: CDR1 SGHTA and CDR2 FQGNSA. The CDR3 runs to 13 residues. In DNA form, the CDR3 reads TGTGCCAGCAGCTCCCACCAATTGAGTGGCTACACCTTC. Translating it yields CASSSHQLSGYTF.

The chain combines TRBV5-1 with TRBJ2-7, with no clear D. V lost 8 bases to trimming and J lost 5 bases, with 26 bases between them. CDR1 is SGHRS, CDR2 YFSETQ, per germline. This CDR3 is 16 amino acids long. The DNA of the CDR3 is TGCGCCAGTATACGCCTTTTTCACTGGGCTAAGGACGAGCAGTACGTC. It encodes CASIRLFHWAKDEQYV.

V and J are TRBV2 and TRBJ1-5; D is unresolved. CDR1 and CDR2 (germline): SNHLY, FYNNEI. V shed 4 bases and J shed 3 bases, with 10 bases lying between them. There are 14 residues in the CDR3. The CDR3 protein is CASSGQVNNQPQHF. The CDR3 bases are TGTGCCAGCAGTGGTCAGGTAAACAATCAGCCCCAGCATTTT.

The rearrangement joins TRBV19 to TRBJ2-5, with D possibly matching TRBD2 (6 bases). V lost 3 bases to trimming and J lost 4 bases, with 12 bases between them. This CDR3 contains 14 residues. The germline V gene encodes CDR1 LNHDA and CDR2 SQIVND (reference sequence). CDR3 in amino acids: CASSIRVRGETQYF. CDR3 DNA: TGTGCCAGTAGTATCCGCGTGCGGGGAGAGACCCAGTACTTC.

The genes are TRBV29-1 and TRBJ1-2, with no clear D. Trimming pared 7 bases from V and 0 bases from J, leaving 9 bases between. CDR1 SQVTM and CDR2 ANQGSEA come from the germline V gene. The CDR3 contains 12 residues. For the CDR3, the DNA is TGCAGCGCCCTAGGAGCTAACTATGGCTACACCTTC. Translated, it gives CSALGANYGYTF.

CDR3 region: CASRAPDKREDQPQHF. Written as DNA, the CDR3 is TGTGCCAGCAGAGCCCCCGACAAAAGGGAGGATCAGCCCCAGCATTTT. The V call is TRBV9, the J call TRBJ1-5; D remains ambiguous. This CDR3 region has 16 residues. Looked up from germline, CDR1 is SGDLS and CDR2 is YYNGEE. The V gene lost 5 bases and the J gene lost 5 bases, with 20 bases spanning the gap.

The CDR3 protein is CATQGGGAQETQYF. Here the CDR3 DNA reads TGTGCCACTCAAGGAGGGGGGGCGCAAGAGACCCAGTACTTC. This chain joins TRBV6-5 and TRBJ2-5; weak D call: TRBD2 (7 bases). The CDR3 is 14 residues long. V lost 10 bases and J lost 2, with 17 bases in between. CDR1 and CDR2 (germline): MNHEY, SVGAGI.

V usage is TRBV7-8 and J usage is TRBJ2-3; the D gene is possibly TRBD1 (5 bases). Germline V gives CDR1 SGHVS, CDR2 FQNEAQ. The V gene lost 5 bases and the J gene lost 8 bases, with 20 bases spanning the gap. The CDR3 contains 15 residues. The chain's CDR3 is CASSRTEHVRGTQYF. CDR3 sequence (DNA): TGTGCCAGCAGCCGGACGGAACACGTAAGGGGTACGCAGTATTTT.

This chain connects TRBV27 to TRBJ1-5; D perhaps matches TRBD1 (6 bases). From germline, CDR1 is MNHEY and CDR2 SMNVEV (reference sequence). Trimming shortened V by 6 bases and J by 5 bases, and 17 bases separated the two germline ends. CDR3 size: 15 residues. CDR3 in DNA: TGTGCCAGCAGCCGGGGGGCGAGCATTTATCAGCCCCAGCATTTT. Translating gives CASSRGASIYQPQHF.

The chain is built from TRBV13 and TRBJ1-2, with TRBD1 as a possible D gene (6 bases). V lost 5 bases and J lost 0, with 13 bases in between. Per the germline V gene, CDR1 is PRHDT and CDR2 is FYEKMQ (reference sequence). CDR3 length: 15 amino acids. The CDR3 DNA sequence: TGTGCCAGCAGCCTAAGGGGGGGTCCTAACTATGGCTACACCTTC. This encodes CASSLRGGPNYGYTF.

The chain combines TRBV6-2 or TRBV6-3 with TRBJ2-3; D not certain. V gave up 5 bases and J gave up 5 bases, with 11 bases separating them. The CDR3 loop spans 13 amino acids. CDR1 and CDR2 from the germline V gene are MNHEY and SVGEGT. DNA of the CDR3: TGTGCCAGCAGTATGAGGCGGATAGATACGCAGTATTTT. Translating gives CASSMRRIDTQYF.

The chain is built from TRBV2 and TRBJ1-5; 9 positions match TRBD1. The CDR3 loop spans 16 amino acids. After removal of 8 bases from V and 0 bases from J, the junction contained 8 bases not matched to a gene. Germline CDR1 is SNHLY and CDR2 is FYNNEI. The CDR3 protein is CASSGQGRYSNQPQHF. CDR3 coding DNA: TGTGCCAGCTCGGGACAGGGACGGTATAGCAATCAGCCCCAGCATTTT.

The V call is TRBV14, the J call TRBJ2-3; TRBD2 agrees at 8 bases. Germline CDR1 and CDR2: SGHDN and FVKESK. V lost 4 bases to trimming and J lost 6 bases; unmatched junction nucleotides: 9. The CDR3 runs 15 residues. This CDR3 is CASSLRGGGSDTQYF. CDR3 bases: TGTGCCAGCAGCCTCCGGGGGGGCGGGTCGGATACGCAGTATTTT.

CDR3 residues: CASSQEPGSYEQYV. The CDR3 DNA sequence: TGCGCCAGCAGCCAAGAACCGGGATCATACGAGCAGTACGTC. V is TRBV4-1 and J is TRBJ2-7; TRBD2 might be the D (5 bases). V was cut by 0 bases and J by 4 bases, with 10 bases left in between. Germline CDR1 and CDR2: MGHRA and YSYEKL. The CDR3 consists of 14 residues.